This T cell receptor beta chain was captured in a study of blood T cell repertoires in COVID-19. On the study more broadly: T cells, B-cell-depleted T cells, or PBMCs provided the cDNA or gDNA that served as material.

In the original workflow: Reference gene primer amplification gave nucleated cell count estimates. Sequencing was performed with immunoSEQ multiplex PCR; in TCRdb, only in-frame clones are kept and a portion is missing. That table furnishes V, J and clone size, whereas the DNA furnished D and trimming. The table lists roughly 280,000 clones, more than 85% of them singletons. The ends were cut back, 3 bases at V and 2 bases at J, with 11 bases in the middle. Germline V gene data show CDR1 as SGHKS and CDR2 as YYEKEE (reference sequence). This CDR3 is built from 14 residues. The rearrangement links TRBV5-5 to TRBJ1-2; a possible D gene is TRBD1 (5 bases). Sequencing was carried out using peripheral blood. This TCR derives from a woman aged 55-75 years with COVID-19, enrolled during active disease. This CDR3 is CASSSRSGNYGYTF. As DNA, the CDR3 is TGTGCCAGCAGCTCCCGGTCAGGGAACTATGGCTACACCTTC.